These 21 T cell receptor beta chains were sequenced from one sample in a study of Graves' ophthalmopathy and Graves' hyperthyroidism. Amplified TCR beta CDR3 regions were obtained using RNA transcripts as template. HTBI primers were employed in first-round RT-PCR, then a second-round multiplex PCR followed. TCRdb re-called the multiplex PCR reads with MiXCR, one entry per CDR3 protein. The table shows roughly 610,000 distinct CDR3 sequences, with roughly 20% occurring only once. The sequenced sample was peripheral blood. All receptors derive from a woman aged 18-35 years with stable Graves' hyperthyroidism. Some clones in this sample may be carry-over from other donors' samples.

Only a few counts were recorded for this clonotype. This chain links TRBV4-2 with TRBJ2-7; maybe TRBD2 (6 bases). The ends were cut back, 0 bases at V and 2 bases at J, with 14 bases in the middle. Per the germline V gene, CDR1 is LGHNA and CDR2 is YNFKEQ. The CDR3 is 16 residues long. The CDR3 loop is CASSQDRTTPTYEQYF. The CDR3 nucleotides are TGTGCCAGCAGCCAAGACCGGACTACCCCGACCTACGAGCAGTACTTC.

This sequence joins TRBV20-1 and TRBJ2-5; 12 nucleotides agree with TRBD2. Looked up from germline, CDR1 is DFQATT and CDR2 is SNEGSKA (reference sequence). CDR3 size: 15 residues. V was clipped by 6 bases and J by 4 bases; unmatched bases: 9. The CDR3 loop reads CSAQGTSGRLETQYF. In DNA, the CDR3 is TGCAGTGCGCAAGGCACTAGCGGGAGGCTAGAGACCCAGTACTTC.

This clonotype was seen many times. This sequence joins TRBV4-1 and TRBJ2-7; D may match TRBD1 or TRBD2 (5 bases each). The CDR3 extends over 15 amino acids. Between the trimmed V and J ends, which lost 1 base and 1 base, there was a span of 11 bases. CDR1 is MGHRA and CDR2 is YSYEKL in the germline V gene. The CDR3: CASSQGVGGSYEQYF. The CDR3 DNA is TGCGCCAGCAGCCAAGGAGTTGGGGGATCCTACGAGCAGTACTTC.

Many counts were recorded for this clonotype. This sequence joins TRBV12-3 or TRBV12-4 and TRBJ2-7; D ambiguous. The CDR3 length is 14 residues. Trimming shortened V by 3 bases and J by 4 bases, and 13 bases separated the two germline ends. The CDR3 DNA sequence: TGTGCCAGCAGTTTTGGCAGGAATCAGTACGAGCAGTACTTC. Protein: CASSFGRNQYEQYF.

Only a few counts were recorded for this clonotype. The chain joins TRBV5-1 to TRBJ1-5; weak D call: TRBD1 (5 bases). The germline gives CDR1 SGHRS, CDR2 YFSETQ. V dropped 4 bases and J dropped 6 bases, with 11 bases sitting between them. The CDR3 covers 13 residues. CDR3 DNA sequence: TGCGCCAGCAGCCCGGCAGGGAGTCAGCCCCAGCATTTT. Translating gives CASSPAGSQPQHF.

This sequence joins TRBV27 and TRBJ1-1; tentative D call: TRBD1 (6 bases). The CDR3 loop spans 17 amino acids. V lost 5 bases and J lost 6, with 25 bases in between. The germline V gene has CDR1 MNHEY and CDR2 SMNVEV (reference sequence). CDR3 bases: TGTGCCAGCAGTCCAGGGGTTCGCGGTGGTCAAGTCGCTGAAGCTTTCTTT. This gives the protein CASSPGVRGGQVAEAFF.

This clonotype was observed at least ten times. The genes are TRBV19 and TRBJ1-1, with D perhaps TRBD1 (5 bases). CDR1 is LNHDA and CDR2 is SQIVND in the germline V gene (reference sequence). There are 16 residues in the CDR3. V lost 5 bases, J lost 2 bases, and 18 bases lay in between. CDR3 loop: CASSSPPGTYNTEAFF. The DNA of the CDR3 is TGTGCCAGTAGTTCCCCCCCCGGGACTTACAACACTGAAGCTTTCTTT. Full variable domain (outside the CDR3, taken from reference TRBV19 and TRBJ1-1): DGGITQSPKYLFRKEGQNVTLSCEQNLNHDAMYWYRQDPGQGLRLIYYSQIVNDFQKGDIAEGYSVSREKKESFPLTVTSAQKNPTAFYLCASSSPPGTYNTEAFFGQGTRLTVV.

The chain combines TRBV28 with TRBJ1-6, with TRBD1 as a possible D gene (5 bases). Germline V gene sequence: CDR1 MDHEN, CDR2 SYDVKM. Deletions cut 5 bases from V and 5 bases from J, with 13 bases between. The CDR3 has 15 amino acids. The DNA of the CDR3 is TGTGCCAGCAGTGAAGGGGTTGGGAATAATTCACCCCTCCACTTT. It yields the protein CASSEGVGNNSPLHF.

This clonotype was seen at least ten times. This chain joins TRBV24-1 and TRBJ2-5; D might be TRBD1 or TRBD2, each matching 5 bases. This CDR3 contains 14 residues. Trimming removed 4 bases from V and 5 bases from J, with 13 bases in between. Germline values: CDR1 KGHDR, CDR2 SFDVKD. Here the CDR3 reads CATSEGQGAETQYF. Written as DNA, the CDR3 is TGTGCCACCAGTGAGGGGCAGGGAGCGGAGACCCAGTACTTC.

This clonotype has a handful of counts. CDR3 amino acids: CASSLTGIGEQYF. Written as DNA, the CDR3 is TGTGCCAGCAGCCTGACAGGGATCGGCGAGCAGTACTTC. V usage is TRBV6-4 and J usage is TRBJ2-7; 7 nucleotides line up with TRBD1. V lost 6 bases to trimming and J lost 6 bases; unmatched junction nucleotides: 8. Germline V gives CDR1 MRHNA, CDR2 SNTAGT. This CDR3 contains 13 residues.

This clonotype was recorded at least ten times. The conserved phenylalanine or tryptophan is not found at the CDR3 terminus, so this likely reflects a read error. The chain recombines TRBV12-3 or TRBV12-4 with TRBJ2-7; 8 bases are a match to TRBD1. The CDR3 loop spans 19 amino acids. The V segment lost 4 bases and the J segment 3 bases; nucleotides outside the gene matches: 20. DNA for the CDR3: TGTGCCAGCAGTTCCACTCTCGCCTTGAGACAGGGGACGATCTACGAGCAGTACCTC. Translated: CASSSTLALRQGTIYEQYL.

In its sample, this clonotype was seen many times. The chain employs TRBV29-1 and TRBJ1-5; D gene unclear. The CDR3 loop spans 14 amino acids. Germline CDR1 reads SQVTM; CDR2 reads ANQGSEA. Trimming shortened V by 5 bases and J by 4 bases, and 15 bases separated the two germline ends. The CDR3 DNA reads as TGCAGCGTTTGTATAGACTCCTCTAATCAGCCCCAGCATTTT. Its protein is CSVCIDSSNQPQHF.

CDR3 sequence: CASSPPSGRPEETQYF. In DNA form, the CDR3 reads TGTGCCAGCAGTCCTCCGAGCGGACGGCCGGAAGAGACCCAGTACTTC. The rearrangement joins TRBV6-1 to TRBJ2-5; TRBD2 might be the D (5 bases). Trimming removed 5 bases from V and 3 bases from J, with 19 bases in between. Germline loops: CDR1 MNHNS, CDR2 SASEGT. This CDR3 has 16 residues.

This chain links TRBV4-1 with TRBJ2-6, with D uncertain. This CDR3 is built from 15 residues. Germline V gene data show CDR1 as MGHRA and CDR2 as YSYEKL. V lost 5 bases and J 0 bases, leaving 8 bases between the germline ends. CDR3 sequence reads: CASSSPVSGANVLTF. The CDR3 nucleotides are TGCGCCAGCAGCTCTCCCGTCTCTGGGGCCAACGTCCTGACTTTC.

The chain has TRBV10-3 and TRBJ1-5; TRBD1 matches 7 bases. The V gene's germline CDR1 is ENHRY and CDR2 SYGVKD. The V and J ends lost 8 bases and 1 base, in that order; junction bases with no gene match: 2. The CDR3 length is 13 residues. CDR3 sequence (DNA): TGTGCCATCGGGACAGTAAGCAATCAGCCCCAGCATTTT. This codes for CAIGTVSNQPQHF.

At least ten counts were recorded for this clonotype. The chain is built from TRBV4-2 and TRBJ1-6; TRBD1 matches at 8 bases. CDR1 and CDR2 from the germline V gene are LGHNA and YNFKEQ. This CDR3 comprises 14 residues. With 4 bases clipped from V and 9 bases from J, the junction kept 5 bases outside the gene matches. CDR3: CASSPEDRVSPLHF. Written as DNA, the CDR3 is TGTGCCAGCAGCCCCGAGGACAGGGTTTCACCCCTCCACTTT.

Ten or more counts support this clonotype. The rearrangement links TRBV28 to TRBJ2-7; D unresolved. V was shortened by 3 bases and J by 2 bases, with 11 bases between the two germline ends. CDR3 length: 14 amino acids. The germline V gene has CDR1 MDHEN and CDR2 SYDVKM. The CDR3 nucleotides read TGTGCCAGCAGTTTCATCCAGCCAACCTACGAGCAGTACTTC. It specifies CASSFIQPTYEQYF.

This clonotype was detected ten times or more. The chain links TRBV20-1 to TRBJ1-2, with a weak D call TRBD1 (5 bases). The V gene lost 0 bases and the J gene lost 4 bases, with 12 bases spanning the gap. The CDR3 loop spans 14 amino acids. Germline CDR1 DFQATT, CDR2 SNEGSKA (reference sequence). The CDR3, as DNA: TGCAGTGCTAGAGATCATCGAGGGGTCTATGGCTACACCTTC. This translates into CSARDHRGVYGYTF.

The chain links TRBV7-3 to TRBJ2-5; D is ambiguous. This CDR3 has 13 residues. Germline CDR1 and CDR2: SGHTA and FQGTGA. V lost 6 bases and J 3 bases, leaving 11 bases between the germline ends. The DNA for the CDR3 is TGTGCCAGCAGTAGAAGTAGGGAAGAGACCCAGTACTTC. Residues: CASSRSREETQYF.

In this sample, this clonotype turned up many times. The chain employs TRBV18 and TRBJ1-1; D uncertain. CDR1 and CDR2 (germline): KGHSH, LQKENI. The CDR3 loop spans 13 amino acids. The V end lost 1 base, the J end lost 5 bases, and 8 bases lay between the germline ends. CDR3 loop: CASSPQAGTEAFF. DNA of the CDR3: TGTGCCAGCTCACCACAAGCAGGAACTGAAGCTTTCTTT.

This chain connects TRBV19 to TRBJ2-7; tentative D call: TRBD1 (5 bases). This CDR3 comprises 11 residues. CDR1 and CDR2 from the germline V gene are LNHDA and SQIVND (reference sequence). V dropped 5 bases and J dropped 9 bases, with 11 bases sitting between them. The chain's CDR3 is CASSPGNVQYF. The CDR3 DNA reads as TGTGCCAGTAGTCCAGGGAACGTGCAGTACTTC.